Described below is a single T cell receptor beta chain sequence and its context. What it binds is unknown. This specimen comes from a study of shared clonotypes between healthy human individuals. Notes on the study in general: Naive subsets generally exceeded memory subsets in estimated richness.

Sorted-subset replicate PCR reactions were performed with around 210 ng DNA, corresponding to roughly 31,000 T cell genomes. As handled by the study authors: Without quality scores, immunoSEQ junctional reads could not be filtered like full-length reads. Profiling relied on immunoSEQ multiplex PCR, and the TCRdb table lists in-frame clones only, not all of them. V and J calls and clone size come straight from that table; D and trimming were deduced from the DNA. The sample yields 1,400,000 or so clones, approximately 98.5% seen once. V was trimmed by 2 bases and J by 0 bases, leaving 10 bases between them. This CDR3 is 15 amino acids long. Looked up from germline, CDR1 is LNHNV and CDR2 is YYDKDF (reference sequence).

The V call is TRBV15, the J call TRBJ1-1; D remains ambiguous. This TCR was sampled from a man aged 25-40 years in good health. Sequenced: naive CD4+ T cells sorted from blood. Subset indicated: CD45RA+ positively selected. DNA of the CDR3: TGTGCCACCAGCAGAAGGGCTAGAATGAACACTGAAGCTTTCTTT. Translated: CATSRRARMNTEAFF.